The rows below give T cell receptor beta chains drawn from one sample of a study of T cells in lung cancer brain metastases. Produced via immunoSEQ multiplex PCR; TCRdb's table is partial and in-frame only. Among about 4,200 clones listed, over 85% were seen once. Input material: tumor tissue from the primary lung tumor. The receptor set was obtained from a man between 60 and 75 years old with non-small cell lung cancer. Each CDR3 is given with its conserved first and last residue. D genes are given only for firm matches. For some rows the clone size is stated as once, few or many, or as a class when expanded; others skip it.

v_call	d_call	j_call	clone_size	cdr3_nt	cdr3_aa
TRBV7-8	TRBD1	TRBJ1-2	-	TGTGCCAGCAGCGGCTCACAGGGGGCGGACTATGGCTACACCTTC	CASSGSQGADYGYTF
TRBV29-1	-	TRBJ2-3	-	TGCAGCCCCACTGAATTAAACCCGAACCCCCCCCAACGAGTTACGCAGTATTTT	CSPTELNPNPPQRVTQYF
TRBV6-4	-	TRBJ2-6	few	TGTGCCAGCAGTGACTCGCCCGGGGCCAACGTCCTGACTTTC	CASSDSPGANVLTF
TRBV10-3	-	TRBJ2-5	-	TGTGCCACCCGATATCAAAGCCAGGGGCAGGAGACCCAGTACTTC	CATRYQSQGQETQYF
TRBV2	TRBD1	TRBJ1-1	-	TGTGCCAGCAGCCAGACAGGGGGGGTTACTGAAGCTTTCTTT	CASSQTGGVTEAFF
TRBV6-6	TRBD1	TRBJ1-1	-	TGTGCCAGCAGTCACGGGACAGGGGGCGTCACTGAAGCTTTCTTT	CASSHGTGGVTEAFF
TRBV2	-	TRBJ1-4	-	TGTGCCAGCAGCGCCAGACAATCAACTAATGAAAAACTGTTTTTT	CASSARQSTNEKLFF
TRBV2	TRBD2	TRBJ2-7	-	TGTGCCAGCAGGGGAGGGAACGAGCAGTACTTC	CASRGGNEQYF
TRBV15	-	TRBJ1-5	-	TGTGCCACCAGCAGAGCTCTCAGCAATCAGCCCCGGCATTTT	CATSRALSNQPRHF
TRBV28	-	TRBJ1-1	once	TGTGCCAGCAGTTTTTTGGGGGAAGCTTTCTTT	CASSFLGEAFF
TRBV2	-	TRBJ2-3	-	TGTGCCAGCAGAACGGACGCCTCAGATACGCAGTATTTT	CASRTDASDTQYF
TRBV5-1	-	TRBJ2-1	-	TGCGCCAGCAGCTTGAAGGGGGGAAGCTACAATGAGCAGTTCTTC	CASSLKGGSYNEQFF
TRBV6-6	-	TRBJ2-6	-	TGTGCCAGCAGTGCCAACTCTGGGGCCAACGTCCTGACTTTC	CASSANSGANVLTF
TRBV5-1	-	TRBJ1-5	few	TGCGCCAGCAGCTTGGAGGACAGCCGCAATCAGCCCCAGCATTTT	CASSLEDSRNQPQHF
TRBV25-1	TRBD2	TRBJ2-7	-	TGTGCCAGCAGGCCGGACCCGGGGGGTCCTTACGAGCAGTACTTC	CASRPDPGGPYEQYF
TRBV6-5	-	TRBJ2-7	-	TGTGCCAGCAGTACAGAAGGCGAGCAGTATTTC	CASSTEGEQYF
TRBV28	TRBD1	TRBJ1-4	-	TGTGCCAGCAGCAGGCGGACAGGGGAAGAAAAACTGTTTTTT	CASSRRTGEEKLFF
TRBV7-8	-	TRBJ2-4	-	TGTGCCAGCAGCTTAGCGCACGCGACTACCAGCGGAGCCAAAAACATTCAGTACTTC	CASSLAHATTSGAKNIQYF
TRBV19	-	TRBJ2-7	-	TGTGCCAGTAGTCTCCAATCCACTTACGAGCAGTACTTC	CASSLQSTYEQYF
TRBV7-9	TRBD2	TRBJ2-7	-	TGTGCCAGCAGCTTAGCGGGAGGGCCCTACGAGCAGTACTTC	CASSLAGGPYEQYF
TRBV5-1	TRBD1	TRBJ2-7	-	TGCGCCAGCAGCAGGACAGGGGGCCACGAGTACGAGCAGTACTTT	CASSRTGGHEYEQYF
TRBV7-9	-	TRBJ1-1	-	TGTGCCAGCAGCCTGTTACAGGGCACTGAAGCTTTCTTT	CASSLLQGTEAFF
TRBV5-1	-	TRBJ2-1	-	TGCGCCAGCAGCTTGCAAGAACAGGGACCTTACAATGAGCAGTTCTTC	CASSLQEQGPYNEQFF
TRBV9	-	TRBJ2-2	-	TGTGCCAGCAGCGTACGCGGGATCAACACCGGGGAGCTGTTTTTT	CASSVRGINTGELFF
TRBV7-8	TRBD2	TRBJ2-3	-	TGTGCCAGCAGCTTCCAGGGAGGGCAATCAGATACGCAGTATTTT	CASSFQGGQSDTQYF
TRBV28	-	TRBJ2-4	-	TGTGCCAGCGGGGATAGGGGGTGGACCAAAAACATTCAGTACTTC	CASGDRGWTKNIQYF
TRBV19	-	TRBJ2-7	-	TGTGCCAGTAGTATAGATCGGGACGGGGCCTACGAGCAGTACTTC	CASSIDRDGAYEQYF
TRBV7-2	TRBD1	TRBJ1-4	-	TGTGCCAGCAGCCTAACCAAGGGGGCGTTAAAGAGTGAAGGTCTGTTTTTT	CASSLTKGALKSEGLFF
TRBV30	-	TRBJ2-3	-	TGTGCCTGGAGTGGGTCTGAAGGGACGATGCAGTATTTT	CAWSGSEGTMQYF
TRBV9	-	TRBJ2-5	-	TGTGCCAGCAGCGAGGGGACACGAGAGACCCAGTACTTC	CASSEGTRETQYF
TRBV4-2	-	TRBJ1-5	-	TGTGCCAGCAGCGGGAGCAATCAGCCCCAGCATTTT	CASSGSNQPQHF
TRBV4-3	-	TRBJ2-5	once	TGCGCCAGCAGCCCTTGGCTGGGCGGGAATTACCAAGAGACCCAGTACTTC	CASSPWLGGNYQETQYF
TRBV4-1	-	TRBJ1-1	-	TGCGCCAGCAGCCCCGGGACGGACATGAACACTGAAGCTTTCTTT	CASSPGTDMNTEAFF
TRBV5-6	TRBD2	TRBJ2-3	-	TGTGCCAGCAGCTTTGGAGGCGGGGGTTCCACAGATACGCAGTATTTT	CASSFGGGGSTDTQYF
TRBV5-1	TRBD1	TRBJ1-2	-	TGCGCCAGCAGCTTGGGGGACAGGGGGCCAGGTGGCTACACCTTC	CASSLGDRGPGGYTF
TRBV9	-	TRBJ2-6	-	TGTGCCAGCAGTAGGGTTTCTGGGGCCAACGTCCTGACTTTC	CASSRVSGANVLTF
TRBV12-5	-	TRBJ1-1	-	TGTGCTAGTGGTTTGGTGCAGGGAGGAATACCTGAAGCTTTCTTT	CASGLVQGGIPEAFF
TRBV6-5	TRBD1	TRBJ2-7	-	TGTGCCAGCAGCTCCGGGACAGGGTTCTCCTACGAGCAGTACTTC	CASSSGTGFSYEQYF
TRBV9	-	TRBJ1-2	-	TGTGCCAGCAGCGCTTCCCCGGGGGGGCATCGTGGCTACACCTTC	CASSASPGGHRGYTF
TRBV18	TRBD1	TRBJ2-1	-	TGTGCCAGCTCACCACCTAGACAGGGGGTGGGCAATGAGCAGTTCTTC	CASSPPRQGVGNEQFF
TRBV29-1	-	TRBJ1-2	-	TGCAGCGTTGAGATGGACAATACCTATGGCTACACCTTC	CSVEMDNTYGYTF
TRBV9	-	TRBJ2-1	-	TGTGCCAGCAGCGTATCAAGCGATAGCTCCTACAATGAGCAGTTCTTC	CASSVSSDSSYNEQFF
TRBV7-7	TRBD1	TRBJ2-5	-	TGTGCTAGCAGCCCCCGACAGGGACAAGAGACCCAGTACTTC	CASSPRQGQETQYF
TRBV27	TRBD1	TRBJ1-5	-	TGTGCCAGCAGTTTAGAGGGGGCAGATCAGCCCCAGCATTTT	CASSLEGADQPQHF
TRBV18	-	TRBJ2-3	-	TGTGCCAGCTCACGGGGCACAGATACGCAGTATTTT	CASSRGTDTQYF